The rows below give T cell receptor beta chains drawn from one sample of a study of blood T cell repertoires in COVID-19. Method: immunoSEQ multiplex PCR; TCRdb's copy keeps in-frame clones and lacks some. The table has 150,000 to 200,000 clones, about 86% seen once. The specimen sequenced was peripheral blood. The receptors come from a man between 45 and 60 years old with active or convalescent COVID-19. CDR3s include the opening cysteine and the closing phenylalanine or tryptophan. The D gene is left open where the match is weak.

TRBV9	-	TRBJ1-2	CASSGGNNYGYTF
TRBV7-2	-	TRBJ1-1	CASSPGDIRRNTEAFF
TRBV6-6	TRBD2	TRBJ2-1	CASSLAGVGNEQFF
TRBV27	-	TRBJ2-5	CASWGGEETQYF
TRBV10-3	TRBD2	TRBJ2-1	CAPPAGGLGEQFF
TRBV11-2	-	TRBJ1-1	CASSLVGGNTEAFF
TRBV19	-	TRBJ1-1	CASRTAGLTEAFF
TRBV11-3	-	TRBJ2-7	CASSSMSSYEQYF
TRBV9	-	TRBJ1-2	CASSVEVGYGYTF
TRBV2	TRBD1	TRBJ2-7	CASSAGGSYEQYF
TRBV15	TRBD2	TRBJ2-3	CATSPRGAGISTDTQYF
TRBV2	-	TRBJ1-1	CATSPGVTEAFF
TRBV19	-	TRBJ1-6	CASSRAPDTYNSPLHF
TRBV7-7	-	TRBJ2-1	CASSPREGGHNEQFF
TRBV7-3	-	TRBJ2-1	CASSLAQGRSQFF
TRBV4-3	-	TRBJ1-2	CASSHRGFYGYTF